Here is one T cell receptor beta chain with its context. As yet, its antigen is unknown. The repertoire was sequenced with immunoSEQ multiplex PCR; TCRdb's copy has only in-frame clones and lacks some. The sample records more than 15,000 clones, around nine tenths being singletons. This specimen comes from a study of immune evolution from preneoplasia to lung adenocarcinoma. Study outcomes and limitations: From normal lung to invasive adenocarcinoma, top clone frequencies appeared to decrease.

Two lung cancer pathologists independently confirmed each histologic diagnosis. The junction had 0 bases not matched to a gene; V was cut back by 3 bases and J by 6 bases. CDR1 is SGHRS and CDR2 is YFSETQ in the germline V gene. This CDR3 has 12 amino acids. This clonotype was obtained from a person in their 70s with invasive lung adenocarcinoma. Sequencing was performed on FFPE invasive lung adenocarcinoma tissue. V is TRBV5-1 and J is TRBJ1-1; 9 bases align to TRBD1. Here the CDR3 DNA reads TGCGCCAGCAGCTGGACAGGGGCTGAAGCTTTCTTT. It codes for CASSWTGAEAFF.